The T cell receptor (beta chain) described here comes from a study of OX40 agonist ivuxolimab in advanced cancers. About the study: More than 35% of patients had received prior checkpoint inhibitor therapy.

Generated by immunoSEQ multiplex PCR, the TCRdb table keeps only in-frame clones and is missing some. The sample holds roughly 79,000 clones, roughly four fifths seen once. Trimming stripped 6 bases from V and 3 bases from J, with 27 bases between. Germline CDR1 MNHNS, CDR2 SASEGT. The CDR3 consists of 18 residues. The receptor was derived from an adult with an advanced solid tumor such as melanoma, head and neck, liver or kidney cancer. The chain uses TRBV6-1 and TRBJ2-7, with D perhaps being TRBD1 or TRBD2 (6 bases each). The sample consisted of CD4+ or CD8+ T cells sorted from blood, taken in a trial of the OX40 agonist ivuxolimab. The CDR3 DNA follows: TGTGCCAGCAGCGAAACTTTCCCGGGCAGTCGGGGGCTCTACGAGCAGTACTTC. Translating it yields CASSETFPGSRGLYEQYF.